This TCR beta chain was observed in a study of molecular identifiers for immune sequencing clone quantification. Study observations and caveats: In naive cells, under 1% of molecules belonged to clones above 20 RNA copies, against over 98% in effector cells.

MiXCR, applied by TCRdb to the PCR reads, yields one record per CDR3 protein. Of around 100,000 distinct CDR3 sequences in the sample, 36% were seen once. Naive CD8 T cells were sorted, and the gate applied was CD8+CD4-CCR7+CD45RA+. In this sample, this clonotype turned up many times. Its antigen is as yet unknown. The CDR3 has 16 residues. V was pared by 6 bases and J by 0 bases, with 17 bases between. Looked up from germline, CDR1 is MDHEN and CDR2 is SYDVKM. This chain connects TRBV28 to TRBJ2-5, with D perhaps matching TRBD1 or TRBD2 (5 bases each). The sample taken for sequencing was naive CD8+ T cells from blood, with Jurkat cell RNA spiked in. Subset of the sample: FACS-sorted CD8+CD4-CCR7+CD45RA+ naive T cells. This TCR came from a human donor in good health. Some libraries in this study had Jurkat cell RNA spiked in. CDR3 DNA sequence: TGTGCCAGCAGCCTTAGAGGAGAGGGGTACCAAGAGACCCAGTACTTC. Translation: CASSLRGEGYQETQYF.